Listed below are T cell receptor beta chains from one sample, sequenced in a study of control samples from healthy donors and cancer patients. Assay: immunoSEQ multiplex PCR; the TCRdb copy retains only in-frame clones and omits some. There are more than 95,000 clones in the sample; around 89% occur only once, and 1.1% lies in the top ten. Specimen: PBMCs. These receptors were obtained from a woman in her 50s with colorectal cancer. Each CDR3 is given with its conserved first and last residue. The D gene is left open where the match is weak. The listing skips clone size in some rows; elsewhere it reads once, few, many or a size class.

J gene,D gene,clone size,V gene,CDR3 protein,CDR3 DNA
TRBJ2-7,NA,NA,TRBV7-2,CASSLVVGLPSSEQYF,TGTGCCAGCAGCTTAGTTGTCGGACTCCCTTCTTCCGAGCAGTACTTC
TRBJ1-3,NA,NA,TRBV19,CASSIVVWLFSGNTIYF,TGTGCCAGTAGTATAGTAGTGTGGCTGTTCTCTGGAAACACCATATATTTT
TRBJ1-6,NA,NA,TRBV13,CASSLGRDNSPLHF,TGTGCCAGCAGCTTAGGCAGAGATAATTCACCCCTCCACTTT
TRBJ2-1,NA,NA,TRBV6-6,CASSYSQQWSNEQFF,TGTGCCAGCAGTTACTCCCAGCAGTGGTCGAATGAGCAGTTCTTC
TRBJ1-5,TRBD1,NA,TRBV19,CASSIWDRGSSRGGNQPQHF,TGTGCCAGTAGTATATGGGACAGGGGGTCTTCTCGCGGCGGCAATCAGCCCCAGCATTTT
TRBJ2-7,TRBD1,NA,TRBV19,CASSRQGDQSYEQYF,TGTGCCAGTAGTAGACAGGGGGACCAGTCCTACGAGCAGTACTTC
TRBJ1-6,TRBD1,NA,TRBV9,CASGARDRGNSPLHF,TGTGCCAGCGGGGCCCGGGACAGGGGTAATTCACCCCTCCACTTT
TRBJ2-7,TRBD1,NA,TRBV18,CASSPLAGGLHEQYF,TGTGCCAGCTCACCACTCGCAGGGGGCCTCCACGAGCAGTACTTC
TRBJ2-3,NA,NA,TRBV9,CASSPLMGTDTQYF,TGTGCCAGCAGCCCCCTGATGGGCACAGATACGCAGTATTTT
TRBJ2-1,NA,NA,TRBV11-2,CASSLDSGNYNEQFF,TGTGCCAGCAGCTTAGACAGTGGGAATTACAATGAGCAGTTCTTC
TRBJ1-4,NA,NA,TRBV6-5,CASRGTNEKLFF,TGTGCCAGCAGAGGCACTAATGAAAAACTGTTTTTT
TRBJ1-2,TRBD1,NA,TRBV7-3,CASSLRQGKGYTF,TGTGCCAGCAGCTTAAGACAGGGGAAAGGCTACACCTTC
TRBJ2-2,TRBD1,once,TRBV6-5,CATTGQGRTGELFF,TGTGCCACCACGGGACAGGGAAGGACCGGGGAGCTGTTTTTT
TRBJ1-2,TRBD1,NA,TRBV6-1,CASSEAQGTGVGGYTF,TGTGCCAGCAGTGAAGCGCAAGGGACAGGGGTAGGTGGCTACACCTTC
TRBJ1-5,TRBD1,NA,TRBV19,CASQPPGKTGQGAFQPQHF,TGTGCCAGTCAACCCCCGGGGAAGACGGGCCAGGGGGCATTCCAGCCCCAGCATTTT
TRBJ2-5,NA,NA,TRBV7-6,CASSLGFGSSETQYF,TGTGCCAGCAGCTTAGGTTTTGGTTCGTCGGAGACCCAGTACTTC
TRBJ1-5,NA,NA,TRBV6-5,CASEGGAGDQPQHF,TGTGCCAGCGAGGGGGGGGCAGGGGATCAGCCCCAGCATTTT
TRBJ1-6,NA,NA,TRBV9,CASSVEIGTNSPLHF,TGTGCCAGCAGCGTAGAGATAGGTACTAATTCACCCCTCCACTTT
TRBJ1-2,NA,NA,TRBV18,CASSPLSGNSGYTF,TGTGCCAGCTCACCACTATCCGGGAATAGCGGCTACACCTTC
TRBJ2-4,TRBD1,NA,TRBV14,CASSHRQGGSKNIQYF,TGTGCCAGCAGCCACCGACAGGGGGGGAGCAAAAACATTCAGTACTTC
TRBJ1-6,TRBD1,once,TRBV6-5,CASTLSTGENSPLHF,TGTGCCAGCACCCTATCGACAGGGGAAAATTCACCCCTCCACTTT
TRBJ2-1,TRBD2,NA,TRBV5-8,CASSPPGIAGALTSNEQFF,TGTGCCAGCAGCCCACCGGGGATAGCGGGGGCCCTTACCTCCAATGAGCAGTTCTTC
TRBJ1-2,NA,NA,TRBV30,CAWNSGNYGYTF,TGTGCCTGGAATTCGGGTAACTATGGCTACACCTTC
TRBJ2-7,NA,NA,TRBV4-1,CASSEFSQGSSYEQYF,TGCGCCAGCAGCGAATTTTCCCAGGGATCATCCTACGAGCAGTACTTC
TRBJ1-2,NA,NA,TRBV3-1/TRBV3-2,CASSQADRLIANYGYTF,TGTGCCAGCAGCCAAGCTGACAGGCTCATAGCTAACTATGGCTACACCTTC
TRBJ2-7,TRBD2,NA,TRBV11-2,CASSRLAGRSYEQYF,TGTGCCAGCAGCCGCCTAGCGGGACGTTCCTACGAGCAGTACTTC
TRBJ1-2,TRBD1,once,TRBV19,CASSIDRGNYGYTF,TGTGCCAGTAGTATCGACAGGGGAAACTATGGCTACACCTTC
TRBJ1-1,NA,once,TRBV9,CASSVQDTEAFF,TGTGCCAGCAGCGTACAGGACACTGAAGCTTTCTTT
TRBJ1-1,NA,once,TRBV19,CASSSTENTEAFF,TGTGCCAGTAGTTCGACAGAGAACACTGAAGCTTTCTTT